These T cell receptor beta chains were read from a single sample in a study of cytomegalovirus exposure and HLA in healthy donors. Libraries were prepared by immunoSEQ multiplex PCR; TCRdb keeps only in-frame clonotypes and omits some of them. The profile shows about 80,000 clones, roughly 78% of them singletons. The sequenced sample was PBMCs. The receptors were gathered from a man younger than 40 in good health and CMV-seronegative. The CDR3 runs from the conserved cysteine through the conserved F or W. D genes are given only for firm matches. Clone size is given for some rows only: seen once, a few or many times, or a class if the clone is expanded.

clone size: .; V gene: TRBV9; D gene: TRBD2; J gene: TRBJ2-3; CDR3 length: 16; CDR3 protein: CASSALAAGGTDTQYF; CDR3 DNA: TGTGCCAGCAGCGCCCTTGCAGCGGGGGGTACAGATACGCAGTATTTT
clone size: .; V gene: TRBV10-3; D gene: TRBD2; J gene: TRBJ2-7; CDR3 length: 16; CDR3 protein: CAISESTGGSRNEQYF; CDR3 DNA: TGTGCCATCAGTGAGTCGACGGGCGGGAGCCGCAACGAGCAGTACTTC
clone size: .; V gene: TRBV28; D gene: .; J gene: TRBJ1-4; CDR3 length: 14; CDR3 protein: CASSLSRTNEKLFF; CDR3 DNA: TGTGCCAGCAGTTTATCTAGGACTAATGAAAAACTGTTTTTT
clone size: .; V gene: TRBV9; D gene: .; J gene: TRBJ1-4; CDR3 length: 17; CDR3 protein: CASSVAQGSRFGEKLFF; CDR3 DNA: TGTGCCAGCAGCGTCGCTCAGGGAAGTCGATTCGGTGAAAAACTGTTTTTT
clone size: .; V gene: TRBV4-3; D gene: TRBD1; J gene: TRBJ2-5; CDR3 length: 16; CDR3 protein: CASSRDTGGRRETQYF; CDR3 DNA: TGCGCCAGCAGCCGCGACACAGGGGGCCGGCGAGAGACCCAGTACTTC
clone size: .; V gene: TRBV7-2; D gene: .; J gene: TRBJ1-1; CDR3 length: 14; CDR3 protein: CASSVGRGGTEAFF; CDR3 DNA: TGTGCCAGCAGCGTAGGCAGGGGCGGCACTGAAGCTTTCTTT
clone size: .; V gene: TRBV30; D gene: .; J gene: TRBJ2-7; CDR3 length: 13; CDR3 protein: CAWSWGQHYEQYF; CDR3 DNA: TGTGCCTGGAGTTGGGGGCAACACTACGAGCAGTACTTC
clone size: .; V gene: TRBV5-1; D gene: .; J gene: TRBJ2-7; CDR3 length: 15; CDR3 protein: CASTPGGRSSYEQYF; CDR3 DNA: TGCGCCAGCACCCCCGGGGGTCGAAGCTCCTACGAGCAGTACTTC
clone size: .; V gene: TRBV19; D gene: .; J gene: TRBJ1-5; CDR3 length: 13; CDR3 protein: CASQDSLNQPQHF; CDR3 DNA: TGTGCCTCCCAGGACAGCCTTAATCAGCCCCAGCATTTT
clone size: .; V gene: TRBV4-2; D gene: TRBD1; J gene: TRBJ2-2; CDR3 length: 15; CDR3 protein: CASSLRQGDTGELFF; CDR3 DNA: TGTGCCAGCAGCCTTCGGCAGGGGGACACCGGGGAGCTGTTTTTT
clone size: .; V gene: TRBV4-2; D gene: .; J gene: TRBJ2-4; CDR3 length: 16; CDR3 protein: CASSEGPGAGGNIQYF; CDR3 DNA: TGTGCCAGCAGCGAAGGACCAGGGGCCGGCGGAAACATTCAGTACTTC
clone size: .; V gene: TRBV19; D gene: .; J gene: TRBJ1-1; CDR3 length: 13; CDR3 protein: CASSIAQKREAFF; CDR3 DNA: TGTGCCAGTAGTATAGCACAGAAACGTGAAGCTTTCTTT
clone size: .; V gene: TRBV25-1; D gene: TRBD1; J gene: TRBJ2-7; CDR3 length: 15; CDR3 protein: CASSEGQGERHEQYF; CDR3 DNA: TGTGCCAGCAGCGAGGGACAGGGGGAAAGGCACGAGCAGTACTTC
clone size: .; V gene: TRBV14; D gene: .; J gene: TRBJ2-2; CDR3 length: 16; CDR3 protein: CASSPDYRVRTGELFF; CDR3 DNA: TGTGCCAGCAGCCCAGACTACAGGGTGAGGACCGGGGAGCTGTTTTTT
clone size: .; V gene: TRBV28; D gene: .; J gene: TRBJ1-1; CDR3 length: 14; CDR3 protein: CASSLLGHQGGAFF; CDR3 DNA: TGTGCCAGCAGTTTGTTAGGACACCAGGGTGGAGCTTTCTTT
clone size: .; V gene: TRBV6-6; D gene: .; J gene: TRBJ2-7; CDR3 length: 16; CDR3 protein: CASSYSGQGGSYEQYF; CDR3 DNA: TGTGCCAGCAGTTACTCGGGGCAGGGAGGTTCCTACGAGCAGTACTTC
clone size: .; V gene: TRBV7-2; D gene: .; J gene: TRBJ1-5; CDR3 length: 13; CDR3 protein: CASSSRTEQPQHF; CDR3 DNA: TGTGCCAGCAGCTCCAGGACAGAACAGCCCCAGCATTTT
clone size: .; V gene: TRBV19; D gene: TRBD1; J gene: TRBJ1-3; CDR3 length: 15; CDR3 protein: CASSIRDRSGNTIYF; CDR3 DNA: TGTGCCAGTAGTATCCGGGACAGATCTGGAAACACCATATATTTT
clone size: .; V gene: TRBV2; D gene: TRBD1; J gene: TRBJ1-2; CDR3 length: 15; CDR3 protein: CASSDSGQGWYGYTF; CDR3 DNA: TGTGCCAGCAGTGACTCGGGACAGGGTTGGTATGGCTACACCTTC
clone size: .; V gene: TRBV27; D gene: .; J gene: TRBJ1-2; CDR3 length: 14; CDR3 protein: CASSLAEGNYGYTF; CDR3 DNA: TGTGCCAGCAGTTTGGCGGAGGGGAACTATGGCTACACCTTC
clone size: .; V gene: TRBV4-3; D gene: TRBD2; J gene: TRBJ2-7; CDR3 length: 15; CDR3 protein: CASSQRTSGTSEQYF; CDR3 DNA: TGCGCCAGCAGCCAAAGGACTAGCGGGACCTCCGAGCAGTACTTC
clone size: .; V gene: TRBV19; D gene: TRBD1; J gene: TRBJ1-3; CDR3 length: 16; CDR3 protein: CASSSGSGGEGNTIYF; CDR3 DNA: TGTGCCAGTAGTTCCGGGTCAGGGGGCGAAGGAAACACCATATATTTT
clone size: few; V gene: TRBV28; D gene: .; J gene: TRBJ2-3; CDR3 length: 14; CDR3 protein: CASRLQGLKDTQYF; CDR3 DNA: TGTGCCAGCAGGTTACAGGGTTTGAAAGATACGCAGTATTTT
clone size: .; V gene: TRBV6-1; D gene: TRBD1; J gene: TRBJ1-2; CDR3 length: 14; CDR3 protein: CATQKTGGIYGYTF; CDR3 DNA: TGTGCCACCCAAAAGACAGGGGGCATCTATGGCTACACCTTC
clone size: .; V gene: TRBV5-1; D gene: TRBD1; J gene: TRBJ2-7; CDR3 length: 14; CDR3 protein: CASSVRQGGQEQYF; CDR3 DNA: TGCGCCAGCAGCGTCCGACAGGGGGGTCAAGAGCAGTACTTC
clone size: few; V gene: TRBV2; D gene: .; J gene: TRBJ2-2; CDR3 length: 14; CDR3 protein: CASRASANTGELFF; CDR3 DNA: TGTGCCAGCAGAGCTAGCGCGAACACCGGGGAGCTGTTTTTT
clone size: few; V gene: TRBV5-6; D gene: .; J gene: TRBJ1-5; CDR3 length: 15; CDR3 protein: CASSPGPGLRQPQHF; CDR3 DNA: TGTGCCAGCAGCCCAGGGCCAGGCCTACGTCAGCCCCAGCATTTT
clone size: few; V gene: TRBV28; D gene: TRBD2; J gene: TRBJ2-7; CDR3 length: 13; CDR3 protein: CASSLGLADEQYF; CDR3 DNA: TGTGCCAGCAGTTTAGGACTAGCGGACGAGCAGTACTTC
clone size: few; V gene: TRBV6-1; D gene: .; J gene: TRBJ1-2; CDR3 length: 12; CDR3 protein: CASRTGRYGYPF; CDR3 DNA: TGTGCCAGCAGGACAGGCAGGTATGGCTACCCCTTC
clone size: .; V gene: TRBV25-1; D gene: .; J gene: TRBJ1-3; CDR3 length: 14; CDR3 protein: CASSEGGAGNTIYF; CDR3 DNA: TGTGCCAGCAGTGAGGGAGGGGCTGGAAACACCATATATTTT
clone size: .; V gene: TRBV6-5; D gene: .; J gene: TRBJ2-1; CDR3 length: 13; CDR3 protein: CASSLGLNNEQFF; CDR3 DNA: TGTGCCAGCAGTTTGGGACTGAACAATGAGCAGTTCTTC
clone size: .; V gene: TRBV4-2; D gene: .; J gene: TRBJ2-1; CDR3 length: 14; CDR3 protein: CASSQASSYNEQFF; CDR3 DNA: TGTGCCAGCAGCCAAGCTAGCAGCTACAATGAGCAGTTCTTC
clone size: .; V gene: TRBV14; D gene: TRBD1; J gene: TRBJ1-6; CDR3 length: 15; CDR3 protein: CASSQQTGGRSPLHF; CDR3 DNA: TGTGCCAGCAGCCAGCAGACAGGGGGTAGATCACCCCTCCACTTT
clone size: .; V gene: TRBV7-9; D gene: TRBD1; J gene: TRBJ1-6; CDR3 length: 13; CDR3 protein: CASSWDSNSPLHF; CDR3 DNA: TGTGCCAGCAGTTGGGACAGTAATTCACCCCTCCACTTT
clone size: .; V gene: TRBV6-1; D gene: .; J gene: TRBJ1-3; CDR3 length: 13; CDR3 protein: CASKTSSGNTIYF; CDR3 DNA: TGTGCCAGCAAGACTTCCTCTGGAAACACCATATATTTT
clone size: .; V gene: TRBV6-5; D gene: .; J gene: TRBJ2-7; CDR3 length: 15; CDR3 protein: CASSFDRGSPYEQYF; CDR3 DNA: TGTGCCAGCAGTTTCGACCGCGGGTCCCCCTACGAGCAGTACTTC
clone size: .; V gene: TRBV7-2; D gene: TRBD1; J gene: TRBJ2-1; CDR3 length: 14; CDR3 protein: CASTQTTGPGKAFF; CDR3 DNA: TGTGCCAGCACCCAGACGACAGGGCCGGGAAAGGCGTTCTTC
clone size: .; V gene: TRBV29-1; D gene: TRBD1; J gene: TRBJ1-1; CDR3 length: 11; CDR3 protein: CSVGQGTEAFF; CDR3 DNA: TGCAGCGTAGGACAGGGCACTGAAGCTTTCTTT
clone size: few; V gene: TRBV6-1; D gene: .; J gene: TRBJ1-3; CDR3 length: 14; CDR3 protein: CASSKGEAGNTIYF; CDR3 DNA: TGTGCCAGCAGCAAAGGGGAGGCTGGAAACACCATATATTTT
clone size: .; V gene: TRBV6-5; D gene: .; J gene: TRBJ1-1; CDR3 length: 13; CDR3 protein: CASSSGRVTEAFF; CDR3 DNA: TGTGCCAGCAGCTCCGGCAGGGTTACTGAAGCTTTCTTT
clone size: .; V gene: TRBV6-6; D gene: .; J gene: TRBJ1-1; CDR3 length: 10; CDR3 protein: CASRDREAFF; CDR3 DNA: TGTGCCAGCCGGGACCGGGAGGCTTTCTTT
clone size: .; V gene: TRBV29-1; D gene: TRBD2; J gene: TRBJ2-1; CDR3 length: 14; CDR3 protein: CSTRGLAALNEQFF; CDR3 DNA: TGCAGCACCCGGGGACTAGCGGCCCTAAATGAGCAGTTCTTC
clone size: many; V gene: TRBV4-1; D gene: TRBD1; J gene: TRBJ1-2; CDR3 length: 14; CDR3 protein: CASRLREGASGYTF; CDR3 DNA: TGCGCCAGCAGACTCCGGGAGGGGGCGAGTGGCTACACCTTC
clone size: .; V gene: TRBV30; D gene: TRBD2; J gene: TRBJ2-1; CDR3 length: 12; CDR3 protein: CAWRGLSNEQFF; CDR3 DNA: TGTGCCTGGAGGGGACTAAGCAATGAGCAGTTCTTC
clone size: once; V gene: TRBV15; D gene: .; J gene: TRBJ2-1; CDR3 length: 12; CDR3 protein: CATGTPNNEQFF; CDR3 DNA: TGTGCCACCGGGACTCCCAACAATGAGCAGTTCTTC
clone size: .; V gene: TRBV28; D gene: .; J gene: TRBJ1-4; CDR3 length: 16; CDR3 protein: CASSFGRGPSNEKLFF; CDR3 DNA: TGTGCCAGCAGTTTTGGCAGAGGCCCTTCTAATGAAAAACTGTTTTTT
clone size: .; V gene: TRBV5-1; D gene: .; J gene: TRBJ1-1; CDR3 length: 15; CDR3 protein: CASSFGAALGTEAFF; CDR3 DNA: TGCGCCAGCAGCTTTGGGGCGGCTCTGGGCACTGAAGCTTTCTTT
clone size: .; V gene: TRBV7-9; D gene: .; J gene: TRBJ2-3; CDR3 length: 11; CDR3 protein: CAGTATDTQYF; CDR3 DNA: TGTGCGGGCACGGCCACAGATACGCAGTATTTT
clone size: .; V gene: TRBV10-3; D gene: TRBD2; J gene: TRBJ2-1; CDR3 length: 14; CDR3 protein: CAISRAGVLNEQFF; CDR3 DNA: TGTGCCATCAGTCGAGCGGGAGTGCTCAATGAGCAGTTCTTC
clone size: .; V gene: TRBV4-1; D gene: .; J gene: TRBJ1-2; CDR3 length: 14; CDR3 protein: CASSPRVINYGYTF; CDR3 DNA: TGCGCCAGCAGCCCCAGGGTCATTAACTATGGCTACACCTTC
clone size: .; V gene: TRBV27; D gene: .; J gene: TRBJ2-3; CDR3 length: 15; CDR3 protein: CATARGSSSTDTQYF; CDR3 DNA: TGTGCCACGGCCCGGGGGTCATCTAGCACAGATACGCAGTATTTT
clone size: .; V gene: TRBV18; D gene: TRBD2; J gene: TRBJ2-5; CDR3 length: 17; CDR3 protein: CASSPGTSGRRGETQYF; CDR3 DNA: TGTGCCAGCTCACCGGGAACTAGCGGGAGAAGAGGGGAGACCCAGTACTTC
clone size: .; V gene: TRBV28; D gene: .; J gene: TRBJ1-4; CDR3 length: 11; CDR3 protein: CASSSPGKLFF; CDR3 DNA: TGTGCCAGCAGTTCCCCGGGGAAACTGTTTTTT
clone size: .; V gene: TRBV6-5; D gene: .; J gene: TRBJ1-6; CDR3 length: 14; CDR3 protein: CASSPSRSNSPLHF; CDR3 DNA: TGTGCCAGCAGCCCCAGCAGGTCGAATTCACCCCTCCACTTT